This TCR beta chain was identified during a study of cytomegalovirus exposure and HLA in healthy donors. The data were produced by immunoSEQ multiplex PCR, yet TCRdb's version contains in-frame clones alone and is incomplete. The profile shows a few hundred thousand clones, 86% of them singletons. V gave up 4 bases and J gave up 11 bases, with 18 bases separating them. CDR1 and CDR2 (germline): SGHRS, YFSETQ. The CDR3 totals 13 residues. Sequencing input: PBMCs. This receptor was taken from a woman aged 18-29 years in good health and CMV-seronegative. The rearrangement links TRBV5-1 to TRBJ1-1, with a weak D call TRBD1 (5 bases). CDR3 in DNA: TGCGCCAGCAGCGGGACCGGGGGTGGAAGCGCTTTCTTT. Translation gives CASSGTGGGSAFF.